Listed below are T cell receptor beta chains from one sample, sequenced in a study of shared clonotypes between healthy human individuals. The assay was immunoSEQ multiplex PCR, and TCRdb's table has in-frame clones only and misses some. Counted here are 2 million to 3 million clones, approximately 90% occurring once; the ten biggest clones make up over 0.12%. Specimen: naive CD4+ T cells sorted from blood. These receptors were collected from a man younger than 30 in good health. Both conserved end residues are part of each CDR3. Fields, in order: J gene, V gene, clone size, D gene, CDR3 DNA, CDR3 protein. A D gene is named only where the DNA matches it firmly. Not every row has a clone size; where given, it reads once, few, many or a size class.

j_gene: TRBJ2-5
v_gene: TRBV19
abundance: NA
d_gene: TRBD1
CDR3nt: TGTGCCAGTAGTAGGGGACAGTTAAAACAAGAGACCCAGTACTTC
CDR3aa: CASSRGQLKQETQYF

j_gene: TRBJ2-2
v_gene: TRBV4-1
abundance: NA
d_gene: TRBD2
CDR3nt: TGCGCCAGCAGTCGGACTAGCGGGGTAACCGGGGAGCTGTTTTTT
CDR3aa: CASSRTSGVTGELFF

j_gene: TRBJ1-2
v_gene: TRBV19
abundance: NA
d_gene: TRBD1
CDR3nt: TGTGCCAGTAGTCCGAGGGACAGACCAGGCTACACCTTC
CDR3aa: CASSPRDRPGYTF

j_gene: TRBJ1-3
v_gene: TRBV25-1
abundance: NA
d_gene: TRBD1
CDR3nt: TGTGCCAGCAGTGGGGGGGACAGGTCTTTCGCTGGAAACACCATATATTTT
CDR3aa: CASSGGDRSFAGNTIYF

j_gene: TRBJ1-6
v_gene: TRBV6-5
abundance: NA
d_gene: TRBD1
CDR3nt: TGTGCCAGCAATCAACAGGGGGCGAGGAATTCACCCCTCCACTTT
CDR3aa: CASNQQGARNSPLHF

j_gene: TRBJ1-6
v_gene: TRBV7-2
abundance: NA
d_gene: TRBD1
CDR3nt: TGTGCCAGCAGCTTAGACGCCCACAGGGGAGGCAATTCACCCCTCCACTTT
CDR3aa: CASSLDAHRGGNSPLHF

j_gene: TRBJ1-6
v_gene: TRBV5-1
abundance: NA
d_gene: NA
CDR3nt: TGCGCCAGCAGCTTGGTAGTAGGGGCTGGTTCACCCCTCCACTTT
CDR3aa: CASSLVVGAGSPLHF

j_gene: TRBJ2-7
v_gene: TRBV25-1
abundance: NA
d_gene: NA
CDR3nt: TGTGCCAGCAGTCAAGGGGGATATCCACCCTACGAGCAGTACTTC
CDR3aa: CASSQGGYPPYEQYF

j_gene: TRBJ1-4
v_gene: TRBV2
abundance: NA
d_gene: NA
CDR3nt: TGTGCCAGCAGTGAATATGGCAGGGGAACGGTGAGGGAAAAACTGTTTTTT
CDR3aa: CASSEYGRGTVREKLFF

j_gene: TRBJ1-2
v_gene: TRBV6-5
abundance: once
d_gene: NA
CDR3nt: TGTGCCAGCAGTCGGGCGTTGGGGGCTAACTATGGCTACACCTTC
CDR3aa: CASSRALGANYGYTF

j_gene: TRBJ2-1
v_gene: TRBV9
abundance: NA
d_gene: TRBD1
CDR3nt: TGTGCCAGCAGCGGGACAGGATACTCCTACAATGAGCAGTTCTTC
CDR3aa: CASSGTGYSYNEQFF

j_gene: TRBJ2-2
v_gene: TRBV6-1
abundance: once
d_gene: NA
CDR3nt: TGTGCCAGCTTAACGGCACAGGGCGTCCCCGGGGAGCTGTTTTTT
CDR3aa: CASLTAQGVPGELFF

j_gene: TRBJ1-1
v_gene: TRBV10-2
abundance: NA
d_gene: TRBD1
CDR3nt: TGCGCCAGCAGACAGGGGGGCACTGAAGCTTTCTTT
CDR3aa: CASRQGGTEAFF

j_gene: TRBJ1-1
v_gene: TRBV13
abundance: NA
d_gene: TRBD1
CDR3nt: TGTGCCAGCAGGGGGACAGCGAACACTGAAGCTTTCTTT
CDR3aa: CASRGTANTEAFF

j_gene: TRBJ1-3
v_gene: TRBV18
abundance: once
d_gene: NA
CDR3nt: TGTGCCAGCTCACCAGGGTCAGCTGGAAACACCATATATTTT
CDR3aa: CASSPGSAGNTIYF

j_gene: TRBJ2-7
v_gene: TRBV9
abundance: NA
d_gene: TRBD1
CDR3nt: TGTGCCAGCAGCAGATCCGGGACAGGGGGAGTCAGGCAGTACTTC
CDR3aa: CASSRSGTGGVRQYF

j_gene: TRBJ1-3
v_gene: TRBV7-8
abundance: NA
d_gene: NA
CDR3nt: TGTGCCAGCAGCTTAGGACTGGCTGGAAACACCATATATTTT
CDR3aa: CASSLGLAGNTIYF

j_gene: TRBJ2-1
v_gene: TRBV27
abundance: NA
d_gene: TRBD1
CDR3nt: TGTGCCAGCCTGCCGGCAGGGGGCACTTACAATGAGCAGTTCTTC
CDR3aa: CASLPAGGTYNEQFF

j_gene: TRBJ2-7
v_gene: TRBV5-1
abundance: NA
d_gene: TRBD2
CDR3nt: TGCGCCAGCAGCTTGTCAGGGACTACGCGGGACGAGCAGTACTTC
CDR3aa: CASSLSGTTRDEQYF

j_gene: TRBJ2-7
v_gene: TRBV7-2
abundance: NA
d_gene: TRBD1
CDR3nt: TGTGCCAGCAGCCCACAGAAGGGGGCTGTCTACGAGCAGTACTTC
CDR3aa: CASSPQKGAVYEQYF

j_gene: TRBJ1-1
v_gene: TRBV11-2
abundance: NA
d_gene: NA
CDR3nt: TGTGCCAGCAGCTTAAATGGCGGGGTGACTGAAGCTTTCTTT
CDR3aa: CASSLNGGVTEAFF

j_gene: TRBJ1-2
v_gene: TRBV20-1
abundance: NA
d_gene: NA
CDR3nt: TGCAGTGGCGGGGGTGACTATGGCTACACCTTC
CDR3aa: CSGGGDYGYTF

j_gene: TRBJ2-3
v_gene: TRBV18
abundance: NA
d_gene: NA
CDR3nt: TGTGCCAGCTCACGGGACCTAAGCACAGATACGCAGTATTTT
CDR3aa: CASSRDLSTDTQYF

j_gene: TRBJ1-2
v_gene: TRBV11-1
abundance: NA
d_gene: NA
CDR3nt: TGTGCCAGCAGCTTCGGGGGAAAGGGCTACACCTTC
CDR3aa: CASSFGGKGYTF

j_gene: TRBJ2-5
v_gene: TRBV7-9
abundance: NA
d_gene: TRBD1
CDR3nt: TGTGCCAGCAGCCCCCCGAGGACAGGGATAGAGACCCAGTACTTC
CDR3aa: CASSPPRTGIETQYF

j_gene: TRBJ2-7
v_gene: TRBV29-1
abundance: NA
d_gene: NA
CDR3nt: TGCAGCGTTGAAGATCTAACGGAGGATAGCTCCTACGAGCAGTACTTC
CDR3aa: CSVEDLTEDSSYEQYF

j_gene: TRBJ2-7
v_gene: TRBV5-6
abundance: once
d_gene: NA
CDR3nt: TGTGCCAGCTTTTTGCGCGGGTACGAGCAGTACTTC
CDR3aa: CASFLRGYEQYF

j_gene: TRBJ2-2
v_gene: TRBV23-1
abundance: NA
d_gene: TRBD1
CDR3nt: TGCGCCAGCAGTCCGGGACAGGGGAACACCGGGGAGCTGTTTTTT
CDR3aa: CASSPGQGNTGELFF

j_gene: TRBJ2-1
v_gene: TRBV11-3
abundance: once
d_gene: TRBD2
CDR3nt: TGTGCCAGCAGCTTAGACGGGACTAGCGAGCAGTTCTTC
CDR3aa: CASSLDGTSEQFF

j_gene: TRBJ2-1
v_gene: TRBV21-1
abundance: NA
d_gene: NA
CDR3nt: TGTGCCAGCAGTAACAGTTGGGACAGCAACAATGAGCAGTTCTTC
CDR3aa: CASSNSWDSNNEQFF

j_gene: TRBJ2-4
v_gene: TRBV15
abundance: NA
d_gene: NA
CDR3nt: TGTGCCACCAGCAGTACTTGGGCGGCCAGGCAGTACTTC
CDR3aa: CATSSTWAARQYF

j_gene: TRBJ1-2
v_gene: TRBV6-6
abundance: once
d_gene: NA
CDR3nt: TGTGCCAGCGTGGATACCGGTCGGGGGAACCCATATGGCTACACCTTC
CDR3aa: CASVDTGRGNPYGYTF

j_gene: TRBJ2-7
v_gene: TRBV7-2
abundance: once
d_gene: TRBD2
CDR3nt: TGTGCCAGCAGCTTCTTAGCGGGAGCCTCCTACGAGCAGTACTTC
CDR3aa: CASSFLAGASYEQYF

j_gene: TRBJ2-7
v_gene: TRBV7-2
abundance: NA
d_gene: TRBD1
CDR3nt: TGTGCCAGCAGCTTAGGAGACAGGGCCGTAGAAGGCTACGAGCAGTACTTC
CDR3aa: CASSLGDRAVEGYEQYF

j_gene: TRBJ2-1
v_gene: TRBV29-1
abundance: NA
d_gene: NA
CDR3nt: TGCAGCGTTGTTGGGACAAACAATGAGCAGTTCTTC
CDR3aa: CSVVGTNNEQFF

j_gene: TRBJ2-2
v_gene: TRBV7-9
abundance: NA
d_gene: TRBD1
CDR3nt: TGTGCCAGCAGCTCGCTGACAGGGGGTCGGAACACCGGGGAGCTGTTTTTT
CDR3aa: CASSSLTGGRNTGELFF

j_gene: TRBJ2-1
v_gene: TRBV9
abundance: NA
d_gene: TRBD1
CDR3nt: TGTGCCAGCAGCGTAGAGGGACAGGGGCAGTTCTTC
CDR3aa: CASSVEGQGQFF

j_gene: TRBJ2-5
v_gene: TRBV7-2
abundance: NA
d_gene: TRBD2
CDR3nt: TGTGCCAGCAGCTGGGGTGTTGGGGGGGAGTACTTC
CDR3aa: CASSWGVGGEYF

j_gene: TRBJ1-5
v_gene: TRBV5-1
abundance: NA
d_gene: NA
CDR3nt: TGCGCCAGCAGCTTGGGCCCCCAGGGAGGGGAGCCCCAGCATTTT
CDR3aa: CASSLGPQGGEPQHF